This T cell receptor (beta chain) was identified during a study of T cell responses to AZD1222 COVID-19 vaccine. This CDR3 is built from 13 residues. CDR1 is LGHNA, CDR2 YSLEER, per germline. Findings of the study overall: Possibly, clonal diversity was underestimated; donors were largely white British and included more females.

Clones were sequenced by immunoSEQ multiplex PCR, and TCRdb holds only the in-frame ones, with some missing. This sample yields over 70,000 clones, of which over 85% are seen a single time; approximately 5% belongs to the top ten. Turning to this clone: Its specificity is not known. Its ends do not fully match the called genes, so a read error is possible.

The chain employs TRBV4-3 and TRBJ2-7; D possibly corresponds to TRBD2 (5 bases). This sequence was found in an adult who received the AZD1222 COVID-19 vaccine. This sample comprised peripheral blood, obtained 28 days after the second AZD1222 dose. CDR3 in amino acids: CASSQDIWNGGTF. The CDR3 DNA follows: TGCGCCAGCAGCCAAGATATCTGGAATGGAGGAACCTTC.